This T cell receptor (beta chain) was identified during a study of cytomegalovirus exposure and HLA in healthy donors. The length of the CDR3 is 14 residues. Trimming took off 4 bases at V and 0 bases at J, with 9 bases between the two ends. Germline V gene data show CDR1 as SGDLS and CDR2 as YYNGEE. The PCR used 60 Vbeta and 13 Jbeta primers. The data were produced by immunoSEQ multiplex PCR, yet TCRdb's version contains in-frame clones alone and is incomplete. Of roughly 100,000 clones in the sample, over 65% were seen once. This clone was found a few times. The V and J genes are TRBV9 and TRBJ2-3; D gene uncertain. This TCR was recovered from a man in his forties or fifties in good health and CMV-seropositive. Material for sequencing was PBMCs. The CDR3 region is CASSQDFSTDTQYF. The CDR3 DNA follows: TGTGCCAGCAGCCAGGATTTTAGCACAGATACGCAGTATTTT.